The 31 T cell receptor beta chains reported below all come from one sample, sequenced in a study of T cells after yellow fever vaccination. TCRdb reprocessed the 5' RACE reads via MiXCR and lists one record per CDR3 protein. The sample consists of some 320,000 distinct CDR3 sequences, roughly 4.3% of them appearing once. The sequencing here drew on PBMCs, taken 5 days after the yellow fever booster vaccination. The origin of the receptors is a man between 18 and 35 years old who received the YFV17D yellow fever vaccine.

This clonotype was seen ten or more times. This chain links TRBV27 with TRBJ2-7; tentatively, D is TRBD1 (6 bases). Germline CDR1 MNHEY, CDR2 SMNVEV (reference sequence). This CDR3 region has 14 residues. Trimming removed 3 bases at V and 0 bases at J, with 9 bases between. The CDR3 here is CASSFNRASYEQYV. DNA for the CDR3: TGTGCCAGCAGTTTCAACAGGGCCTCCTACGAGCAGTACGTC.

This clonotype turned up a few times. CDR3 sequence reads: CASSSDVAGGRVTDTQYF. Written as DNA, the CDR3 is TGCGCCAGCAGCTCGGACGTAGCGGGGGGGCGGGTCACAGATACGCAGTATTTT. This chain links TRBV5-1 with TRBJ2-3; TRBD2 matches at 11 bases. CDR3 length: 18 amino acids. Germline assignment: CDR1 SGHRS and CDR2 YFSETQ. The junction had 11 bases not matched to a gene; V was cut back by 3 bases and J by 2 bases.

This clonotype showed up just a few times. V gene TRBV7-6 combines with J gene TRBJ1-3; no firm D call. V lost 1 base to trimming and J lost 0 bases, with 4 bases between them. Germline V CDR1 and CDR2: SGHVS, FNYEAQ. The CDR3 is made up of 14 amino acids. CDR3 region: CASSLGRSGNTIYF. The CDR3 DNA sequence: TGTGCCAGCAGCTTAGGACGCTCTGGAAACACCATATATTTT.

Many counts were recorded for this clonotype. The chain couples TRBV11-2 to TRBJ2-5; D is uncertain. V was clipped by 5 bases and J by 0 bases, with 10 bases between them. The germline V gene has CDR1 SGHAT and CDR2 FQNNGV. This CDR3 region has 14 residues. CDR3 nucleotides: TGTGCCAGCAGCCCCCAGTGGTACCAAGAGACCCAGTACTTC. Translation gives CASSPQWYQETQYF.

The CDR3 bases are TGTGCCAGCAGTGAGGAGACCTCCTATAATTCACCCCTCCACTTT. Protein: CASSEETSYNSPLHF. V is TRBV25-1 and J is TRBJ1-6; D remains ambiguous. Between the trimmed V and J ends, which lost 3 bases and 0 bases, there was a span of 6 bases. The germline gives CDR1 MGHDK, CDR2 SYGVNS. This CDR3 has 15 residues.

This clonotype was counted only a few times. This chain uses TRBV10-1 with TRBJ2-3, with D possibly matching TRBD1 (6 bases). Germline values: CDR1 WNHNN, CDR2 SYGVQD (reference sequence). V was trimmed by 7 bases and J by 4 bases, leaving 12 bases between them. The CDR3 sequence is 13 residues long. The CDR3 DNA follows: TGCGCCAGCACCGAGGGACATGCAGATACGCAGTATTTT. It is translated as CASTEGHADTQYF.

This chain links TRBV20-1 with TRBJ2-3, with TRBD2 as a possible D gene (6 bases). Germline V lookup: CDR1 DFQATT, CDR2 SNEGSKA (reference sequence). CDR3 length: 15 residues. V shed 2 bases and J shed 1 base, with 13 bases lying between them. This CDR3 is CSARSSGLRTDTQYF. DNA of the CDR3: TGCAGTGCTAGATCCTCGGGACTCCGCACAGATACGCAGTATTTT.

The chain joins TRBV7-3 to TRBJ1-1; D uncertain. The length of the CDR3 is 14 residues. V was pared by 0 bases and J by 1 base, with 6 bases between. Germline V CDR1 and CDR2: SGHTA, FQGTGA. CDR3 nucleotide sequence: TGTGCCAGCAGCTTAACCGCCGAGAACACTGAAGCTTTCTTT. This gives the protein CASSLTAENTEAFF.

This clonotype was counted only a few times. The V call is TRBV5-1, the J call TRBJ2-1; possibly TRBD1 or TRBD2 for D (5 bases each). The CDR3 totals 13 residues. Trimming shortened V by 3 bases and J by 7 bases, and 11 bases separated the two germline ends. From germline, CDR1 is SGHRS and CDR2 YFSETQ. CDR3 protein: CASSSSWGNEQFF. The CDR3 coding sequence is TGCGCCAGCAGCTCCTCATGGGGGAATGAGCAGTTCTTC.

This clonotype was seen ten or more times. The chain combines TRBV9 with TRBJ1-2; D gene ambiguous. V was clipped by 0 bases and J by 4 bases, with 7 bases between them. The V gene's germline CDR1 is SGDLS and CDR2 YYNGEE. The CDR3 loop spans 13 amino acids. CDR3 in amino acids: CASSVDSAYGYTF. In DNA form, the CDR3 reads TGTGCCAGCAGCGTAGATAGCGCCTATGGCTACACCTTC. The variable domain in full, with the rest retrieved from reference TRBV9 and TRBJ1-2, is DSGVTQTPKHLITATGQRVTLRCSPRSGDLSVYWYQQSLDQGLQFLIQYYNGEERAKGNILERFSAQQFPDLHSELNLSSLELGDSALYFCASSVDSAYGYTFGSGTRLTVV.

Comments on this clonotype: A much larger clone sits a single nucleotide away, making a read error possible. In DNA form, the CDR3 reads TGTGCCAGCAGCGCCGGACAGTACAATGAGCAGTTCTTC. The encoded protein is CASSAGQYNEQFF. The chain has TRBV7-3 and TRBJ2-1; possibly TRBD1 for D (6 bases). V shed 5 bases and J shed 4 bases, with 9 bases lying between them. This CDR3 comprises 13 residues. From germline, CDR1 is SGHTA and CDR2 FQGTGA.

The rearrangement joins TRBV30 to TRBJ1-1; D is unclear. The length of the CDR3 is 12 residues. Looked up from germline, CDR1 is GTSNPN and CDR2 is SVGIG (reference sequence). V gave up 0 bases and J gave up 10 bases, with 12 bases separating them. The chain's CDR3 is CAWSVLSNPAFF. The CDR3 coding sequence is TGTGCCTGGAGTGTACTGTCAAACCCAGCTTTCTTT.

This clonotype was recorded a few times. The chain uses TRBV7-9 and TRBJ2-3, with 9 bases matching TRBD2. Germline CDR1 SEHNR, CDR2 FQNEAQ (reference sequence). Trimming took 7 bases from V and 4 from J; bases not matched to a gene: 9. The CDR3 covers 15 residues. CDR3 in amino acids: CASTKGLASADTQYF. DNA of the CDR3: TGTGCCAGCACCAAGGGACTAGCTAGCGCAGATACGCAGTATTTT.

The chain employs TRBV7-2 and TRBJ1-6, with 9 bases that match TRBD1. Per the germline V gene, CDR1 is SGHTA and CDR2 is FQGNSA. Unmatched junction bases numbered 16, after V lost 5 bases and J lost 5 bases. This CDR3 comprises 19 residues. CDR3 loop: CASSPSAGTGRFNNSPLHF. The CDR3 DNA reads as TGTGCCAGCAGCCCCTCCGCCGGGACAGGGAGATTCAATAATTCACCCCTCCACTTT.

The chain joins TRBV4-3 to TRBJ2-5, with 7 bases that match TRBD2. CDR1 is LGHNA, CDR2 YSLEER, per germline. The CDR3 is 15 amino acids. Trimming took 1 base from V and 2 from J; bases not matched to a gene: 4. CDR3 nucleotide sequence: TGCGCCAGCAGCCAAGTCTGGCGGGGGCAAGAGACCCAGTACTTC. Protein sequence: CASSQVWRGQETQYF.

This clonotype was detected a few times. The rearrangement uses TRBV4-2 and TRBJ2-5; possible D gene TRBD2, 6 bases. From germline, CDR1 is LGHNA and CDR2 YNFKEQ. The CDR3 totals 15 residues. V was shortened by 6 bases and J by 2 bases, with 16 bases between the two germline ends. CDR3 loop: CASRLREKPQETQYF. The DNA for the CDR3 is TGTGCCAGCAGGCTCCGGGAGAAACCTCAAGAGACCCAGTACTTC.

The table lists this clonotype with many counts. The V and J genes are TRBV19 and TRBJ1-1; D gene uncertain. Germline values: CDR1 LNHDA, CDR2 SQIVND (reference sequence). The length of the CDR3 is 13 residues. The V gene lost 4 bases and the J gene lost 1 base, with 7 bases spanning the gap. The CDR3 region has the DNA TGTGCCAGTAGTAGGGCAGCGAACACTGAAGCTTTCTTT. Translation gives CASSRAANTEAFF.

The chain combines TRBV7-9 with TRBJ2-2; D gene ambiguous. Germline V lookup: CDR1 SEHNR, CDR2 FQNEAQ (reference sequence). Trimming stripped 8 bases from V and 8 bases from J, with 18 bases between. The CDR3 runs to 14 residues. This chain's CDR3 is CASRWPADRGELFF. The CDR3, as DNA: TGTGCCAGCCGCTGGCCAGCCGACCGGGGGGAGCTGTTTTTT.

This clonotype was found a few times. The chain is built from TRBV5-1 and TRBJ2-4; D uncertain. This CDR3 has 13 residues. The germline V gene encodes CDR1 SGHRS and CDR2 YFSETQ. Trimming took 2 bases from V and 9 from J, leaving 12 bases between them. CDR3 amino acids: CASSLGTVSIQYF. The CDR3 coding sequence is TGCGCCAGCAGCTTAGGTACAGTATCCATTCAGTACTTC.

There are many counts of this clonotype. The chain is built from TRBV7-2 and TRBJ2-1; D is undetermined. The CDR3 has 13 residues. CDR1 is SGHTA, CDR2 FQGNSA, per germline. V lost 3 bases and J lost 5, with 8 bases in between. This CDR3 reads CASSFRRNNEQFF. The CDR3 bases are TGTGCCAGCAGCTTCCGACGCAACAATGAGCAGTTCTTC.

This clonotype occurred a few times. One junction end disagrees with the germline gene, perhaps due to a read error. The chain employs TRBV28 and TRBJ1-5; D is undetermined. CDR1 and CDR2 (germline): MDHEN, SYDVKM. This CDR3 spans 10 amino acids. CDR3 in amino acids: CATSTQPQHF. In DNA, the CDR3 is TGTGCCACCAGTACCCAGCCCCAGCATTTT.

V and J are TRBV20-1 and TRBJ2-2; TRBD1 agrees at 7 bases. Trimming took 3 bases from V and 3 from J; bases not matched to a gene: 7. The V gene's germline CDR1 is DFQATT and CDR2 SNEGSKA (reference sequence). The CDR3 has 15 amino acids. In DNA, the CDR3 is TGCAGTGCTAGCGACAGGGCAACACACACCGGGGAGCTGTTTTTT. Translated, it gives CSASDRATHTGELFF.

The gene calls are TRBV5-6 and TRBJ1-1; the D gene is possibly TRBD1 (5 bases). There are 12 residues in the CDR3. In germline, CDR1 is SGHDT, CDR2 YYEEEE. V shed 2 bases and J shed 11 bases, with 13 bases lying between them. This CDR3 reads CASSFLTAGAFF. Here the CDR3 DNA reads TGTGCCAGCAGCTTTCTGACTGCAGGGGCTTTCTTT.

The chain recombines TRBV20-1 with TRBJ1-4, with D perhaps matching TRBD1 (5 bases). The CDR3 consists of 14 residues. Germline lookup yields CDR1 DFQATT and CDR2 SNEGSKA (reference sequence). Trimming shortened V by 3 bases and J by 1 base, and 9 bases separated the two germline ends. The CDR3 loop is CSASSGGTNEKLFF. DNA for the CDR3: TGCAGTGCTAGTAGCGGGGGAACTAATGAAAAACTGTTTTTT.

This clonotype came up a few times. The V gene is TRBV6-6, the J gene TRBJ1-4, with a weak D call TRBD1 (5 bases). The CDR3 extends over 15 amino acids. Germline values: CDR1 MNHNY, CDR2 SVGAGI (reference sequence). V dropped 5 bases and J dropped 7 bases, with 17 bases sitting between them. This CDR3 reads CASSTTGYQGEKLFF. In DNA form, the CDR3 reads TGTGCCAGCAGTACGACCGGCTATCAGGGTGAAAAACTGTTTTTT.

This clonotype was found a few times. The chain combines TRBV5-1 with TRBJ2-3, with TRBD2 as a possible D gene (6 bases). The CDR3 is 13 residues long. Trimming shortened V by 7 bases and J by 1 base, and 10 bases separated the two germline ends. Germline V gives CDR1 SGHRS, CDR2 YFSETQ. The CDR3 is CASGGWGTDTQYF. CDR3 sequence (DNA): TGCGCCAGCGGAGGGTGGGGCACAGATACGCAGTATTTT.

The V gene is TRBV5-1, the J gene TRBJ1-1; no clear D. CDR1 SGHRS and CDR2 YFSETQ come from the germline V gene. The CDR3 consists of 13 residues. V gave up 6 bases and J gave up 0 bases, with 9 bases separating them. CDR3 sequence: CASIGQMNTEAFF. CDR3 nucleotide sequence: TGCGCCAGCATAGGGCAGATGAACACTGAAGCTTTCTTT.

This clonotype was seen at least ten times. V is TRBV7-2 and J is TRBJ2-1, with D possibly matching TRBD2 (5 bases). Germline V gives CDR1 SGHTA, CDR2 FQGNSA. This CDR3 is built from 16 residues. V was cut by 5 bases and J by 0 bases, with 14 bases left in between. CDR3 protein: CASSTFTGSSYNEQFF. DNA of the CDR3: TGTGCCAGCAGCACCTTTACGGGAAGCTCCTACAATGAGCAGTTCTTC.

There are many counts of this clonotype. CDR3 sequence: CASSRDFVGNTIYF. DNA of the CDR3: TGCGCCAGCAGCAGGGACTTCGTCGGAAACACCATATATTTT. The rearrangement links TRBV5-1 to TRBJ1-3, with a weak D call TRBD1 (5 bases). Trimming took off 4 bases at V and 4 bases at J, with 12 bases between the two ends. The CDR3 runs 14 residues. The V gene's germline CDR1 is SGHRS and CDR2 YFSETQ.

The chain combines TRBV20-1 with TRBJ2-3, with D possibly called TRBD1 or TRBD2 (5 bases each). CDR1 is DFQATT and CDR2 is SNEGSKA in the germline V gene (reference sequence). V was shortened by 3 bases and J by 2 bases, with 21 bases between the two germline ends. The CDR3 extends over 17 amino acids. Written as DNA, the CDR3 is TGCAGTGCTAGGAGGCGTTATCTTGGGACGATCACAGATACGCAGTATTTT. It translates to CSARRRYLGTITDTQYF.

V gene TRBV3-1 combines with J gene TRBJ1-2, with 9 bases aligning to TRBD1. The junction had 10 bases not matched to a gene; V was cut back by 0 bases and J by 5 bases. Germline assignment: CDR1 LGHDT and CDR2 YNNKEL (reference sequence). CDR3 length equals 17 residues. Here the CDR3 reads CASSQDGGQGTWYGYTF. The CDR3 coding sequence is TGTGCCAGCAGCCAAGATGGAGGACAGGGGACCTGGTATGGCTACACCTTC. The full variable domain, in which reference TRBV3-1 and TRBJ1-2 provide the parts outside the CDR3, is DTAVSQTPKYLVTQMGNDKSIKCEQNLGHDTMYWYKQDSKKFLKIMFSYNNKELIINETVPNRFSPKSPDKAHLNLHINSLELGDSAVYFCASSQDGGQGTWYGYTFGSGTRLTVV.